The 13 T cell receptor beta chains presented below share a single source sample, sequenced in a study of T-cell memory formation after mild COVID-19. TCRdb fed the 5' RACE reads into MiXCR, producing one record per CDR3 protein. The repertoire holds about 68,000 distinct CDR3 sequences, with about a sixth as singletons. Input material: PBMCs or a T cell subset sorted from them (not recorded which). These receptors all come from an adult woman who had mild COVID-19 (a few samples of this study predate the infection). Cell type and time point are not known.

This clonotype has just a few counts. The J gene is TRBJ2-3, the V gene TRBV7-2; D unclear. CDR3 length: 14 amino acids. CDR1 and CDR2 (germline): SGHTA, FQGNSA. The V and J ends lost 5 bases and 0 bases respectively, with 9 bases between them. In DNA, the CDR3 is TGTGCCAGCAGCCCCTGGGTCAGCACAGATACGCAGTATTTT. Translation: CASSPWVSTDTQYF.

V is TRBV29-1 and J is TRBJ2-2, with D unclear. V was shortened by 2 bases and J by 4 bases, with 11 bases between the two germline ends. This CDR3 is 14 amino acids long. Germline CDR1 reads SQVTM; CDR2 reads ANQGSEA. The CDR3 is CSVEWALVTGELFF. DNA for the CDR3: TGCAGCGTTGAATGGGCACTCGTCACCGGGGAGCTGTTTTTT.

This clonotype was picked up many times. V is TRBV4-2 and J is TRBJ2-2, with a possible D match to TRBD2 (5 bases). Between the trimmed V and J ends, which lost 4 bases and 0 bases, there was a span of 12 bases. The germline V gene encodes CDR1 LGHNA and CDR2 YNFKEQ. The CDR3 sequence is 16 residues long. CDR3 amino acids: CASSPSSGANTGELFF. Here the CDR3 DNA reads TGTGCCAGCAGCCCCTCCTCCGGGGCGAACACCGGGGAGCTGTTTTTT.

Ten or more counts support this clonotype. This chain connects TRBV20-1 to TRBJ2-3; TRBD2 is a possible D gene (5 bases). The germline V gene has CDR1 DFQATT and CDR2 SNEGSKA (reference sequence). This CDR3 has 18 residues. Trimming cost V 1 base and J 0 bases, with 20 bases left between them. In DNA form, the CDR3 reads TGCAGTGCTAGAGCTTACCCCCGGAGGCCGGAAAGCACAGATACGCAGTATTTT. Its translation: CSARAYPRRPESTDTQYF.

This clonotype was seen only a few times. This rearrangement joins TRBV18 to TRBJ1-1; no reliable D call. Germline CDR1 reads KGHSH; CDR2 reads LQKENI. This CDR3 contains 13 residues. The ends were cut back, 9 bases at V and 7 bases at J, with 18 bases in the middle. The CDR3 loop reads CASKEGPEVEAFF. In DNA, the CDR3 is TGTGCCAGTAAAGAAGGCCCGGAGGTTGAAGCTTTCTTT.

By proportion, this clonotype is large (0.1 to 1%). The rearrangement uses TRBV7-7 and TRBJ2-7; 8 bases map to TRBD1. From germline, CDR1 is SSHAT and CDR2 FNYEAQ (reference sequence). V shed 3 bases, J shed 2 bases, and the junction held 6 bases outside the gene matches. The CDR3 runs 15 residues. The CDR3 DNA is TGTGCCAGCAGCTTCGGACAGGGAGATACCTACGAGCAGTACTTC. Protein sequence: CASSFGQGDTYEQYF.

This clonotype appeared a few times. In DNA form, the CDR3 reads TGTGCCAGCAGTTACTCGTGGAACACCGGGGAGCTGTTTTTT. Its protein is CASSYSWNTGELFF. The gene calls are TRBV6-2 or TRBV6-3 and TRBJ2-2, with D uncertain. V lost 0 bases, J lost 1 base, and 3 bases lay in between. CDR1 MNHEY and CDR2 SVGEGT come from the germline V gene. CDR3 length: 14 residues.

The chain uses TRBV20-1 and TRBJ2-1, with 10 bases identical to TRBD2. The length of the CDR3 is 17 residues. Trimming removed 3 bases from V and 2 bases from J; junction bases left unmatched: 10. Looked up from germline, CDR1 is DFQATT and CDR2 is SNEGSKA (reference sequence). CDR3 sequence (DNA): TGCAGTGCTAGGGACAGTTTAGCGGGAGGTCCCTACAATGAGCAGTTCTTC. This encodes CSARDSLAGGPYNEQFF.

This clonotype has more than one count but fewer than ten. The rearrangement uses TRBV5-1 and TRBJ2-1; TRBD2 aligns across 7 bases. Germline values: CDR1 SGHRS, CDR2 YFSETQ. CDR3 length: 16 amino acids. V was pared by 2 bases and J by 5 bases, with 10 bases of the junction left unmatched. The CDR3 coding sequence is TGCGCCAGCAGCTTTGGAACCGGGGACTACCACAATGAGCAGTTCTTC. Translated: CASSFGTGDYHNEQFF.

The rearrangement links TRBV4-2 to TRBJ1-2; D is undetermined. Germline V gene data show CDR1 as LGHNA and CDR2 as YNFKEQ. The CDR3 covers 13 residues. Trimming pared 1 base from V and 5 bases from J, leaving 8 bases between. The CDR3 here is CASSQGEAYGYTF. The CDR3 region has the DNA TGTGCCAGCAGCCAAGGGGAGGCGTATGGCTACACCTTC.

This clonotype was counted only a few times. The V and J genes are TRBV11-1 and TRBJ2-1; TRBD2 might be the D (5 bases). Trimming shortened V by 2 bases and J by 8 bases, and 16 bases separated the two germline ends. Germline CDR1 reads SGHAT; CDR2 reads FQDESV (reference sequence). The length of the CDR3 is 15 residues. CDR3 in amino acids: CASSLSPSFSDEQFF. CDR3 nucleotide sequence: TGTGCCAGCAGCTTATCGCCTAGCTTTTCCGATGAGCAGTTCTTC.

The sample holds a few counts of this clonotype. The J gene is TRBJ2-7, the V gene TRBV5-8, with 12 bases lining up with TRBD1. The CDR3 totals 15 residues. With 3 bases clipped from V and 6 bases from J, the junction kept 7 bases outside the gene matches. The V gene's germline CDR1 is SGHTS and CDR2 YDEGEE. CDR3 in DNA: TGTGCCAGCAGCTGGGGGACAGGGGGCTACGCCGAGCAGTACTTC. Translating gives CASSWGTGGYAEQYF.

The genes are TRBV7-9 and TRBJ1-2; D possibly corresponds to TRBD1 (6 bases). This CDR3 is built from 14 residues. Germline CDR1 SEHNR, CDR2 FQNEAQ (reference sequence). V lost 6 bases to trimming and J lost 4 bases, with 15 bases between them. DNA for the CDR3: TGTGCCAGCAGTCCCCAGACAGGTCTCTATGGCTACACCTTC. Residues: CASSPQTGLYGYTF.